This T cell receptor beta chain was sequenced for a study of cytomegalovirus exposure and HLA in healthy donors (dated by TCRdb to 2017 to 2019). Concerning the study at large: An earlier analysis of 587 of the donors reported 276 Gb of sequence data and roughly 120 million unique TCR beta sequences obtained from around 190 million T cells. Every discovery cohort repertoire had been produced on one sequencing platform. Class I and class II HLA loci were covered by the typing at four-digit resolution. A later analysis re-examined previously published TCR beta repertoires from more than 600 donors and added high-resolution HLA genotyping to investigate patterns of TCR occurrence. Besides the first cohort of some 670 subjects, a separate validation cohort made up of roughly 130 different subjects was used. The number of donors typed differed by locus, with about 620-630 for A, B, C, DRB1 and DQB1, 522 for DQA1, 600 to 610 for DPA1, and over 400 for DPB1. The study aimed to test whether signatures of past pathogen exposure could be identified by cataloging public T cell receptors. In a later genetic analysis, genome-wide SNP genotypes for about 55% of the roughly 700 donors were used, and that subset was treated as a discovery cohort. Among the roughly 430 genotyped donors, about 83% belonged to the genetic ancestry cluster associated with self-reported Caucasian donors. About 330 gigabases of sequencing data and around 85 million unique TCR sequences made up an early release that covered some 640 HLA-typed donors. Donor age, sex, ethnicity and CMV serostatus were collected together with the repertoire data. High-throughput TCR immunosequencing, statistical association of individual TCRs with disease status, and machine learning were combined to predict cytomegalovirus infection status. The T cell repertoires of under 750 subjects were profiled by immunosequencing and related to cytomegalovirus serostatus. An earlier analysis of approximately 640 of the donors applied high-throughput TCR beta sequencing to assess whether each TCR beta V gene segment acted as functional or pseudogenic. Among 398 genotyped donors of the cohort, an average of approximately 230,000 unique TCR beta nucleotide sequences were sequenced per donor, roughly a sixth of them non-productive. Roughly 5 DR-DQ haplotypes were handled as single units for association and clustering because linkage in the cohort was strong. In the later analysis, no new phenotypic data were used to find candidate immune exposures; instead, reliance was placed on TCR beta sequences and their occurrence across donors. The investigation overall reported the following: Some IMGT-functional V segments, including TRBV6-2 and TRBV6-3, could not be told apart with the 87-base-pair reads, so those segments were excluded. A later analysis found that most CMV-associated TCR beta chains appeared HLA-restricted, with HLA associations seemingly driven largely by CMV exposure. Because HLA typing was missing for some donors at each locus, association tests included only the typed subset. In a later analysis, HLA-associated TCR beta chains were found to be more clonally expanded and to have lower generation probabilities than equally common non-associated chains. A few of the identified cytomegalovirus-associated TCR beta chains were confirmed in vitro to be specific for cytomegalovirus antigens. A group of highly shared sequence variants was considered likely to be a technical artifact of the sequencing pipeline. Compared with the approximately 700-donor mean, donors in an Asian-associated ancestry cluster had fewer N-insertions in productive TCRs, according to a later genetic analysis. Only TCR beta chains were sequenced in this cohort, and the absence of alpha or paired-chain data limited detectable features. Cytomegalovirus status was reported to be diagnosed by the classifier with high specificity and sensitivity in both the original and validation cohorts. An association between a missense DCLRE1C variant and V-gene and J-gene trimming of TCR beta chains was found in a later genetic analysis and replicated in an independent cohort. Linkage disequilibrium might explain the correlated functional status among segregating V segments, but an unknown experimental factor could not be excluded. A later analysis reported that several top co-occurrence clusters appeared linked to parvovirus B19, influenza, CMV and Epstein-Barr virus. Most TCR sequences were seen in very few donors, while some public TCRs were found in many individuals. A further reported finding was that TCR beta sequences accurately predicted the HLA-A and HLA-B alleles for most subjects in the first cohort. At a false discovery rate of 0.05, a later analysis linked about 16,000 TCR beta sequences to specific HLA alleles. A later analysis found that TCR association rates varied across HLA loci, with DRB1 alleles showing the most associated TCRs and HLA-C alleles the fewest. For the cohort, immune exposure information was limited to CMV serostatus. In an earlier analysis of about 600 of the donors, most TCR beta V segments appeared in productive rearrangements about 87% or about 30% of the time, broadly matching IMGT annotations. Approximately 16 rarely observed V segments, including chromosome 9 orphons, were excluded from the earlier analysis of a few hundred of the donors because counts were too low. A total of around 150 TCR beta chains were listed by the study as associated with cytomegalovirus. According to the authors, the approach could potentially be generalized to other disease states and immunological phenotypes. When HLA alleles, especially DR and DQ, strongly co-occurred, TCR associations were difficult to assign to individual alleles. Presence/absence analyses assumed roughly uniform sequencing depth across donors, an assumption that may not hold.

Receptors were amplified or captured by the immunoSEQ multiplex PCR assay. For the multiplex PCR, a mixture combining 60 forward primers for TCR Vbeta segments and 13 reverse primers for TCR Jbeta segments was used. The CDR3 region of rearranged TCR beta genes was amplified from genomic DNA by a multiplex PCR assay. Amplified TCR beta libraries were sequenced as 87-base-pair reads on the Illumina HiSeq System. The paper's data handling went like this. In a later analysis, about 80 million unique TCR beta chains were counted across the 500 to 700 repertoires, and roughly 11 million of these chains were shared by at least two donors. Raw reads were error-corrected and collapsed into unique sequences with a nearest-neighbor algorithm that merged closely related sequences to remove PCR and sequencing errors. CDR3 sequences were aligned to IMGT reference sequences to assign V, D and J gene segments. For a sequence to be retained, a match of at least six nucleotides to both a V gene segment and a J gene segment was required. A rearrangement was called productive if the CDR3 had no stop codons and remained in frame with V and J, and every other rearrangement was called non-productive. CDR3 was defined according to IMGT convention as the region running from the second conserved V-encoded cysteine to the conserved J-encoded phenylalanine. The earlier analysis of a few hundred of the donors excluded any sequence lacking an unambiguous match to a single V gene segment. An earlier analysis of 587 of the donors called V segments functional above 56.7% productive rearrangements and segregating when the between-donor standard deviation exceeded 5%. To diagnose cytomegalovirus status from the catalog of TCR beta chain sequences, a statistical classification framework was built. A later analysis assigned V and J genes by comparing TCR nucleotide sequences with IMGT/GENE-DB human TR gene sequences. In a later analysis, CDR3 sequences and most-parsimonious VDJ recombination scenarios were assigned using the TCRdist pipeline. In a later analysis, every TCR beta chain was defined by the combination of its CDR3 amino acid sequence and its V-gene family, and reads without a unique V-gene family were dropped. As a way to deal with suspected cross-contamination and a sequencing artifact, a later analysis dropped hundreds of nucleotide sequences that were highly shared and had low generation probability. In a later analysis, a clonal expansion index for each public chain was calculated from normalized within-repertoire ranks of inferred template counts. Generation probabilities in a later analysis came from a VDJ recombination model fitted to out-of-frame rearrangements, and those results were checked against IGoR. In a later analysis, hypergeometric tests were used to score TCR-TCR, TCR-HLA and TCR-CMV co-occurrence, with a repertoire-size bias correction applied to TCR pairs. In a later analysis, false discovery rates were estimated by permuting HLA or CMV assignments 20 times. In a later analysis, co-occurring TCRs were grouped using DBSCAN, and TCRdist sequence similarity was added for clustering within HLA-allele-positive subsets. Co-occurrence clustering excluded repertoires with fewer than 30,000 or more than 120,000 public chains, plus five with anomalous nucleotide sharing. Sourced from immuneACCESS, this table was stored by TCRdb with only in-frame sequences that have V and J called. A share of the clones is absent; for the studies checked, an unresolved V gene accounts for under half, and the remainder has no known explanation. V and J calls plus clone size are reproduced from that table; the DNA served to infer D and trimming. The record for this sample contains around 97,000 clones. The ten largest clones take up 3% to 3.5% of the sample.

About this clone: The antigen it binds to is not known.

The cohort comprised fewer than 700 healthy bone marrow donors. At the time of sampling, all cohort members were nominally healthy, though unrecorded immune exposures were likely present. The donor tested CMV seronegative and was one of the 352 seronegative cohort members. A peripheral blood sample was provided by each donor, and peripheral blood mononuclear cells were used for TCR beta sequencing. Genomic DNA extraction from the blood cell samples was performed with the Qiagen DNeasy Blood Extraction Kit. From the cysteine through the phenylalanine, the CDR3 covers 13 amino acids. The DNA shown is the 39-base CDR3, in frame from base 1. Cut back by 3 bases and 1 base, the V and J ends lie 8 bases apart. For CDR1 and CDR2, the germline V gene lists SGHRS and YFSETQ.

Sequenced input: PBMCs. This TCR was sampled from a man aged 40-49 years in good health and CMV-seronegative. The chain is made from TRBV5-1 and TRBJ2-7; the D gene is possibly TRBD1, with 5 bases matching. CDR3 region: CASSSWTSYEQYF. The DNA reads as follows: TGCGCCAGCAGCTCCTGGACATCCTACGAGCAGTACTTC. With all but the CDR3 taken from the reference TRBV5-1 and TRBJ2-7 genes, the full variable domain is: KAGVTQTPRYLIKTRGQQVTLSCSPISGHRSVSWYQQTPGQGLQFLFEYFSETQRNKGNFPGRFSGRQFSNSRSEMNVSTLELGDSALYLCASSSWTSYEQYFGPGTRLTVT.